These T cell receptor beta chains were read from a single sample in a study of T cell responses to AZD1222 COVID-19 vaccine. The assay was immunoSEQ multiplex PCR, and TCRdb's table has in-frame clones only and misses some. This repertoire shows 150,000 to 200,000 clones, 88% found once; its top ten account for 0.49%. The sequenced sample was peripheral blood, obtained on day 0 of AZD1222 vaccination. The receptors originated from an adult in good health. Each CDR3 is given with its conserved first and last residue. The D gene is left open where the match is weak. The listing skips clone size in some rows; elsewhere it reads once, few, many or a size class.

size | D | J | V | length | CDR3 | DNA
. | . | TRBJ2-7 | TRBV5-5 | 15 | CASSLVGVSAYEQYF | TGTGCCAGCAGCTTGGTAGGGGTTTCTGCTTACGAGCAGTACTTC
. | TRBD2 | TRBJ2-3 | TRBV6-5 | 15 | CASISSGTSTDTQYF | TGTGCCAGCATCTCTAGCGGGACTAGCACAGATACGCAGTATTTT
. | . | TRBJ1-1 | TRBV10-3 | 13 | CAINYGTEGEAFF | TGTGCCATCAACTATGGTACGGAGGGTGAAGCTTTCTTT
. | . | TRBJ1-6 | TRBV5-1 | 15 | CASSPEGTKGSPLHF | TGCGCCAGCAGCCCGGAGGGCACTAAGGGGTCACCCCTCCACTTT
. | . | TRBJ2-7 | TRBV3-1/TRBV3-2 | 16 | CASSNPGLESLSEQYF | TGTGCCAGCAGCAATCCGGGACTCGAATCTCTAAGCGAGCAGTACTTC
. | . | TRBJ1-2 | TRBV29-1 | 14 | CSVELVNKGYGYTF | TGCAGCGTTGAATTAGTCAACAAAGGCTATGGCTACACCTTC
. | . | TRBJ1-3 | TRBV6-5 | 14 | CASSYGRSGNTIYF | TGTGCCAGCAGTTACGGGCGCTCTGGAAACACCATATATTTT
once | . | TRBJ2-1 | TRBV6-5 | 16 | CASSYSGRKADNEQFF | TGTGCCAGCAGTTACTCTGGCCGTAAGGCGGACAATGAGCAGTTCTTC
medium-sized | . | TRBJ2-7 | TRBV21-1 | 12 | CASSKTPYEQYF | TGTGCCAGCAGCAAGACCCCCTACGAGCAGTACTTC
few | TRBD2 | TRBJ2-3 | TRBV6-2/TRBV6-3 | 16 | CASSMGGITSTDTQYF | TGTGCCAGCAGTATGGGAGGGATTACGAGCACAGATACGCAGTATTTT
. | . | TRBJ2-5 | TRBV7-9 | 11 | CASSLKETQYF | TGTGCCAGCAGCTTGAAAGAGACCCAGTACTTC
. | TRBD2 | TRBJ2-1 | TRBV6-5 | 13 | CASSSGLALAQFF | TGTGCCAGCAGTTCAGGACTAGCCCTTGCGCAGTTCTTC
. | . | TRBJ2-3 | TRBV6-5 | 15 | CASSTGPGGTDTQYF | TGTGCCAGCAGCACAGGGCCCGGGGGCACAGATACGCAGTATTTT
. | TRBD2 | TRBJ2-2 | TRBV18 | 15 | CASSPGGRSTGELFF | TGTGCCAGCTCACCCGGCGGGAGGAGCACCGGGGAGCTGTTTTTT
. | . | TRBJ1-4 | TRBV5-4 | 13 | CASRAQEGEKLFF | TGTGCCAGCCGCGCACAGGAGGGGGAAAAACTGTTTTTT
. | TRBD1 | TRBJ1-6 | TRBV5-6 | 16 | CASSPGQGLGNSPLHF | TGTGCCAGCAGCCCGGGACAGGGTTTGGGGAATTCACCCCTCCACTTT